The 13 T cell receptor beta chains reported below all come from one sample, sequenced in a study of vaccination and CD4 T cells after COVID-19 (dated by TCRdb to the early 2020s). Antigens for these TCRs are unknown. The sample's treatment or condition label, decoded: roughly nine-day PBMC culture with coronavirus spike peptide pools or control peptides (ViraFEST assay). Library preparation employed PCR. Sequencing was performed on an Illumina iSeq 100. DNA from cultured CD4+ T cells underwent TCR sequencing with the Oncomine TCR Beta short-read assay at the Johns Hopkins FTIC core. TCRdb handled the public reads itself, with Q25 trimming in fastp and clone calling in MiXCR, and kept productive beta chains. Each record represents a unique CDR3 protein, reported with the most common genes and DNA among its rows. Recorded for this sample are roughly 20,000 distinct CDR3 sequences; 25% to 35% of them occurred a single time. In total, the top ten clones hold roughly 15% of the sample.

The sequencing sample was made of cultured CD4+ T cells from blood. The source of these receptors is a human donor with COVID-19.

This clonotype was detected a few times. The chain has TRBV19 and TRBJ1-5; 7 nucleotides line up with TRBD1. The CDR3 covers 14 residues. Trimming at V came to 3 bases and at J to 5 bases, leaving 4 bases not matched to a gene. Looked up from germline, CDR1 is LNHDA and CDR2 is SQIVND (reference sequence). The CDR3 DNA is TGTGCCAGTAGTATTGTCAGGGGGGATCAGCCCCAGCATTTT. Translation gives CASSIVRGDQPQHF.

V and J are TRBV6-1 and TRBJ2-7, with 7 bases lining up with TRBD1. This CDR3 region has 14 residues. Trimming at V came to 6 bases and at J to 3 bases, leaving 8 bases not matched to a gene. Germline CDR1 reads MNHNS; CDR2 reads SASEGT. Written as DNA, the CDR3 is TGTGCCAGCAGGTTGGGACAGACTATCTACGAGCAGTACTTC. Its translation is CASRLGQTIYEQYF.

The chain is built from TRBV20-1 and TRBJ1-4; D perhaps matches TRBD1 (6 bases). V lost 0 bases, J lost 10 bases, and 12 bases lay in between. This CDR3 has 13 amino acids. The germline CDR1 and CDR2 sequences are DFQATT and SNEGSKA (reference sequence). CDR3 residues: CSARDGGPGKLFF. The CDR3 nucleotides are TGCAGTGCTAGAGACGGGGGCCCGGGAAAACTGTTTTTT.

The chain links TRBV10-3 to TRBJ1-4, with a weak D call TRBD1 (6 bases). This CDR3 comprises 15 residues. V shed 5 bases and J shed 4 bases, with 14 bases lying between them. Germline-derived CDR1 and CDR2 are ENHRY and SYGVKD. As DNA, the CDR3 is TGTGCCATCAGTCCATCCAGAGGGGGTAATGAAAAACTGTTTTTT. Its translation: CAISPSRGGNEKLFF.

V and J are TRBV27 and TRBJ2-7; D possibly corresponds to TRBD2 (6 bases). Per the germline V gene, CDR1 is MNHEY and CDR2 is SMNVEV (reference sequence). The V and J ends lost 8 bases and 4 bases respectively, with 24 bases between them. This CDR3 comprises 16 residues. CDR3 sequence: CASASVGGWGSYEQYF. CDR3 DNA sequence: TGTGCCAGCGCGTCCGTGGGGGGATGGGGCTCTTACGAGCAGTACTTC.

The sample holds one count of this clonotype. The gene calls are TRBV5-1 and TRBJ2-3; 7 bases match TRBD1. From germline, CDR1 is SGHRS and CDR2 YFSETQ. Losses at the gene ends were 5 bases for V and 0 bases for J; bases not matched to a gene: 3. CDR3 size: 14 residues. Here the CDR3 reads CASRATGSTDTQYF. The CDR3, as DNA: TGCGCCAGCAGAGCGACAGGGAGCACAGATACGCAGTATTTT. Complete variable domain (other parts from reference TRBV5-1 and TRBJ2-3): KAGVTQTPRYLIKTRGQQVTLSCSPISGHRSVSWYQQTPGQGLQFLFEYFSETQRNKGNFPGRFSGRQFSNSRSEMNVSTLELGDSALYLCASRATGSTDTQYFGPGTRLTVL.

CDR3 sequence: CASSATSGGASRPTDTQYF. The DNA for the CDR3 is TGTGCCAGCAGCGCTACTAGCGGGGGGGCGAGCAGACCCACAGATACGCAGTATTTT. The gene calls are TRBV5-4 and TRBJ2-3, with 13 bases fitting TRBD2. Per germline, CDR1 SGHNT and CDR2 YYREEE (reference sequence). CDR3 length: 19 amino acids. The V gene end was trimmed by 4 bases and the J gene end by 2 bases; junction bases not matched to a gene: 13.

This clonotype was detected a few times. This chain connects TRBV7-2 to TRBJ1-1; D is perhaps TRBD1 (5 bases). The ends were cut back, 2 bases at V and 3 bases at J, with 10 bases in the middle. This CDR3 has 14 amino acids. Germline V gene sequence: CDR1 SGHTA, CDR2 FQGNSA. In nucleotides, the CDR3 is TGTGCCAGCAGCTTATTGCAGGGCCACACTGAAGCTTTCTTT. Amino acids: CASSLLQGHTEAFF.

This chain's CDR3 is CSASGQGIGLDTQYF. The DNA for the CDR3 is TGCAGTGCTAGCGGACAGGGGATAGGTTTAGATACGCAGTATTTT. The chain recombines TRBV20-1 with TRBJ2-3; TRBD1 matches at 9 bases. The V gene end was trimmed by 3 bases and the J gene end by 5 bases; junction bases not matched to a gene: 9. The CDR3 covers 15 residues. Germline V lookup: CDR1 DFQATT, CDR2 SNEGSKA (reference sequence).

CDR3 DNA sequence: TGTGCCAGTAGCCCCGCCACGAGGGACATCTTTTCCTACGAGCAGTACTTC. It codes for CASSPATRDIFSYEQYF. This chain links TRBV19 with TRBJ2-7; D might be TRBD1 (6 bases). Germline V gene sequence: CDR1 LNHDA, CDR2 SQIVND (reference sequence). V lost 6 bases and J 1 base, leaving 22 bases between the germline ends. The CDR3 is made up of 17 amino acids.

The CDR3 nucleotides read TGTGCCAGCAGTTACATAAGGGGCGATCAGCCCCAGCATTTT. This encodes CASSYIRGDQPQHF. The chain uses TRBV6-5 and TRBJ1-5; D is perhaps TRBD1 (5 bases). This CDR3 region has 14 residues. V shed 2 bases and J shed 5 bases, with 10 bases lying between them. Germline-derived CDR1 and CDR2 are MNHEY and SVGAGI.

The sample holds a few counts of this clonotype. The chain links TRBV7-9 to TRBJ1-5, with D possibly TRBD1 on 6 matching bases. V was clipped by 5 bases and J by 3 bases, with 11 bases between them. The CDR3 totals 14 residues. Germline V gene sequence: CDR1 SEHNR, CDR2 FQNEAQ (reference sequence). Here the CDR3 DNA reads TGTGCCAGCAGCGCGGACAGTGTCAATCAGCCCCAGCATTTT. Translated: CASSADSVNQPQHF.

The genes are TRBV7-6 and TRBJ1-6, with D tentatively TRBD1 (5 bases). The V end lost 5 bases, the J end lost 2 bases, and 13 bases lay between the germline ends. This CDR3 is 16 amino acids long. The germline V gene has CDR1 SGHVS and CDR2 FNYEAQ. CDR3 sequence reads: CASSRDSGTYNSPLHF. The CDR3 DNA is TGTGCCAGCAGCCGGGACTCGGGGACCTATAATTCACCCCTCCACTTT.